This T cell receptor (beta chain) was captured by sequencing in a study of regulatory T cells in long-lasting Graves disease (dated by TCRdb to the early 2020s). About the study as a whole: In the newly diagnosed Graves' disease group, patients had been taking antithyroid drugs for less than 3 months. The study was conducted in China and was registered as a clinical trial. Peripheral blood TCR sequencing and RNA sequencing compared persistent Graves' disease patients with newly diagnosed Graves' disease patients. A total of around 35 samples underwent TCR sequencing, from about 13 patients with persistent Graves' disease and roughly 20 patients with newly diagnosed Graves' disease.

Taken from the germline V gene (reference sequence), the CDR1 and CDR2 loops are MNHEY and SMNVEV. V was cut back by 9 bases and J by 0 bases, leaving a gap of 24 bases between them. The CDR3 runs 17 amino acids, cysteine and phenylalanine included. Only CDR3 DNA remains: 51 bases, in frame from the first base. Library prep was done by multiplex PCR. The instrument was an Illumina HiSeq 4000. CDR3 regions were amplified by Arm-PCR with iRepertoire HTBI primers to construct TCR beta libraries. PCR products were gel purified before sequencing. The original pipeline was this. Gene usage analysis of CDR3 amino acid clonotypes relied on the approximately 60 TRBV and fewer than 15 TRBJ segments identified across samples. Filtered high-quality paired reads were merged into contigs using COPE and FqMerger. BLAST was used to align contigs to IMGT TRBV, TRBD and TRBJ reference genes, and CDR3 was defined according to IMGT. Highly expanded clones were defined as clonotypes with a frequency above 0.1%. Shannon entropy served as the measure of repertoire diversity, while the Gini coefficient captured V-J evenness. A clonotype was considered public if more than one individual shared it. The public reads were run again by TCRdb, first through fastp at Q25 and then through MiXCR, and only productive beta chains were kept. Each entry merges the rows of one CDR3 protein and shows their most common DNA and genes. These V and J calls are TCRdb output, not the study's own analysis. The sample data list about 610,000 distinct CDR3 sequences, and roughly 15% of these were observed just once. Around 13% of the sample lies in the top ten.

The time point label on this specimen signifies: newly diagnosed GD, antithyroid drugs for less than 3 months. For both TCR sequencing and RNA sequencing, RNA was extracted from PBMCs using TRIzol. Graves' disease was diagnosed according to American Thyroid Association guidelines. The patients came from an endocrinology department in Xi'an, China. Each patient gave approximately 10 milliliters of peripheral blood, collected in an EDTA anticoagulant tube. Ficoll Paque Plus density gradient separation was used to isolate PBMCs, and no further T cell sorting was done. An Agilent 2100 Bioanalyzer and agarose gel were used to assess RNA quality, and a NanoDrop 2000 was used to measure RNA concentration. The paper's findings and limits, for the study overall: The authors noted that the small sample size was a limitation that may lower accuracy. Lower TCR Shannon entropy and fewer highly expanded clones were observed in persistent Graves' disease patients than in newly diagnosed patients, which suggested clonal expansion. Persistent disease showed preferential use of TRBV28, TRBJ1-2 and TRBJ2-5, whereas newly diagnosed disease favored TRBV20-1 and TRBJ2-1. Only the TCR beta chain was sequenced and analyzed. More public clonotypes were shared among persistent patients (2,741) than among newly diagnosed patients (966). Because the primary lesion, thyroid tissue, could not be accessed, the study looked at peripheral blood alone.

This clonotype appeared a few times. The antigen this receptor binds is unknown. No quality values exist for individual bases; no much larger clone is one base distant. This sample was also put to use in a study of T cells in Graves' hyperthyroidism and ophthalmopathy. As the second study states: Stable Graves' hyperthyroidism was defined as the absence of progression to ophthalmopathy over 18 months of follow-up. Hyperthyroidism patients were newly diagnosed, had a disease duration of under 2 months, and were aged 18 to 65 years. The study excluded patients with uncontrolled infections, other autoimmune diseases, pregnancy or lactation. Diagnoses were established on the basis of clinical symptoms, serum thyroxine and TRAb, thyroid ultrasound, and orbital computed tomography. A first-round RT-PCR of the TCR CDR3 used the HTBI primer set with the Qiagen OneStep RT-PCR kit. Most expanded thyroid clonotypes (frequency above 0.001) were also detected in blood, a finding suggesting that blood repertoires may reflect thyroid immune responses. In cross-validation, a model built on a 13 V-J signature told ophthalmopathy apart from stable hyperthyroidism with approximately 90% sensitivity and roughly 82% specificity, and in testing the same model reached 80%/75%. In validation, the model predicted progression to ophthalmopathy with 55% to 71% sensitivity and approximately 78% specificity, a median of around 6.6 months before onset. TCR V-J signatures able to tell the groups apart were searched for in a discovery cohort of 100 patients, of whom more than 40 had Graves' ophthalmopathy and 57 had stable Graves' hyperthyroidism. Prospective prediction of ophthalmopathy was tested in an independent validation cohort of fewer than 20 hyperthyroidism patients and 17 patients who later progressed to ophthalmopathy. The 95 to 100 discovery patients were randomly split 7:3 into training and test sets. In several Graves' hyperthyroidism patients, the study also compared T-cell repertoires from thyroid tissue with T-cell repertoires from blood. Once sampling was done, hyperthyroidism patients were given methimazole at a starting dose of 30 mg daily, whereas ophthalmopathy patients were given high-dose intravenous methylprednisolone. Libraries were constructed in a second round of multiplex PCR, after which size selection and purification were carried out. Libraries were sequenced paired-end with 100 bp reads on an Illumina HiSeq2000. SOAPnuke was used to process the raw data, removing reads that contained adapters or uncalled bases, had a mean Phred below 15, or lacked an exact match to the constant primer or identifier. High-quality paired reads were merged with COPE v1.2.5, and unique nucleotide sequences were defined as clonotypes. MiTCR v1.1 was used to align the clonotypes against IMGT TRBV, TRBD and TRBJ reference segments. The analysis was restricted to V-J combinations with a frequency above 0.0001, which together covered 98% to 99.2% of the repertoires. A TCS score was defined as the ratio between F50 (clonal expansion) and ExV (chaos), using BLOSUM62-based TCRdist between CDR3 peptides within each V-J. Welch's t-statistics and random forest reduced 500 to 550 V-J features to under 15, which were used in a naive Bayes classifier (R e1071). No statistical method was used to fix the sample size in advance, and group allocation was not hidden from the investigators. According to the paper, TCR Vbeta CDR3 sequencing was carried out on about 140 peripheral blood samples, which came from about 45 ophthalmopathy, under 85 hyperthyroidism and roughly 17 progressor patients.

The receptor chain draws on TRBV27 and TRBJ2-7, with the D gene too uncertain to name. Sequencing used peripheral blood mononuclear cells (PBMCs), obtained at new diagnosis, from a patient treated with antithyroid drugs. The origin of this receptor is a man younger than 35 with Graves disease. Donor details come from another sample of the same person, matched by shared clones. The CDR3 in this case is CARVGDQTEPFSYEQYF. DNA sequence: TGTGCCAGAGTGGGTGACCAGACTGAGCCTTTCTCCTACGAGCAGTACTTC.